The TCR beta chain described here comes from a study of cytomegalovirus exposure and HLA in healthy donors. PCR used 60 Vbeta primers and 13 Jbeta primers. Profiled with immunoSEQ multiplex PCR; TCRdb holds only in-frame clones, not every one. In the table there are 170,000 or so clones, around 80% of which are singletons. Study-wide results and limits: As a later analysis revealed, the rate of TCR association differed by HLA locus, with DRB1 most and HLA-C fewest.

On this clone itself: Its target is not known.

Per the germline V gene, CDR1 is MNHEY and CDR2 is SMNVEV (reference sequence). Trimming took 2 bases from V and 9 from J; bases not matched to a gene: 9. The CDR3 contains 16 residues. The rearrangement uses TRBV27 and TRBJ2-1; TRBD2 matches 11 bases. Sequencing input: PBMCs. The clonotype originates from a male donor in good health and CMV-seropositive. The CDR3 DNA reads TGTGCCAGCAGTTTACGGTCCGGACTAGCGGGTATTGAGCAGTTCTTC. This encodes CASSLRSGLAGIEQFF.